The 13 T cell receptor beta chains below were found in one sample sequenced in a study of post-analysis software for immune sequencing data. These TCRs' antigens remain unknown. The TCR beta cDNA libraries contained unique molecular identifiers. In TCRdb, the PCR reads were re-called with MiXCR into one record per CDR3 protein. The data hold roughly 800,000 distinct CDR3 sequences, with about 27% observed a single time. Study-level results: TRBV5-6, TRBV5-1 and TRBV20-1 were among roughly five TRBV segments more frequent in patients than controls.

Sequences were obtained from blood. The receptors were sampled from a girl aged 5-17 years with multiple sclerosis.

The chain has TRBV6-6 and TRBJ2-3; D might be TRBD2 (6 bases). V lost 6 bases and J 8 bases, leaving 18 bases between the germline ends. The germline gives CDR1 MNHNY, CDR2 SVGAGI (reference sequence). The CDR3 loop spans 14 amino acids. The DNA for the CDR3 is TGTGCCAGCAGGGAGGTCGCGGGGAGCCTTACGCAGTATTTT. This translates into CASREVAGSLTQYF.

CDR3 residues: CASSAGGWPQHF. CDR3 DNA: TGTGCCAGCAGCGCCGGCGGGTGGCCCCAGCATTTT. The chain couples TRBV7-9 to TRBJ1-5; D gene ambiguous. The V gene's germline CDR1 is SEHNR and CDR2 FQNEAQ (reference sequence). The V end was cut by 5 bases, the J end by 9 bases, with 11 bases between. The CDR3 is 12 residues long. The complete variable domain, with remaining parts taken from reference TRBV7-9 and TRBJ1-5, reads DTGVSQNPRHKITKRGQNVTFRCDPISEHNRLYWYRQTLGQGPEFLTYFQNEAQLEKSRLLSDRFSAERPKGSFSTLEIQRTEQGDSAMYLCASSAGGWPQHFGDGTRLSIL.

With respect to this clonotype: Just one base apart from a much larger clone, this may be a read error. The DNA for the CDR3 is TGCAGCGTCCGTATCGCAGATACGCAGTATTTT. As protein: CSVRIADTQYF. The V call is TRBV29-1, the J call TRBJ2-3, with D unclear. Trimming removed 6 bases at V and 4 bases at J, with 8 bases between. Per the germline V gene, CDR1 is SQVTM and CDR2 is ANQGSEA. The CDR3 loop spans 11 amino acids.

This clonotype appeared a few times. CDR3 amino acids: CASSQAPPGTGDEKLFF. The CDR3 region has the DNA TGCGCCAGCAGCCAAGCTCCCCCCGGGACAGGGGATGAAAAACTGTTTTTT. The chain combines TRBV4-1 with TRBJ1-4, with TRBD1 matching 10 bases. CDR1 and CDR2 (germline): MGHRA, YSYEKL. CDR3 length: 17 amino acids. With 1 base clipped from V and 6 bases from J, the junction kept 8 bases outside the gene matches.

This clonotype has only a few counts. The rearrangement uses TRBV20-1 and TRBJ2-5; TRBD1 is a possible D gene (7 bases). V was trimmed by 0 bases and J by 2 bases, leaving 13 bases between them. This CDR3 is built from 15 residues. Germline V CDR1 and CDR2: DFQATT, SNEGSKA (reference sequence). The CDR3 loop is CSARDPGGTQETQYF. In nucleotides, the CDR3 is TGCAGTGCTAGAGATCCAGGGGGGACACAAGAGACCCAGTACTTC.

This clonotype was picked up a small number of times. The chain combines TRBV20-1 with TRBJ2-7; 8 bases fit TRBD2. Unmatched junction bases numbered 10, after V lost 0 bases and J lost 0 bases. The length of the CDR3 is 17 residues. The germline V gene has CDR1 DFQATT and CDR2 SNEGSKA (reference sequence). In DNA, the CDR3 is TGCAGTGCTAGAGAGAAGCGGGAGCCCATTTTCTCCTACGAGCAGTACTTC. Its translation is CSAREKREPIFSYEQYF.

This chain uses TRBV6-1 with TRBJ2-5, with TRBD2 identical over 16 bases. V trimming: 6 bases; J trimming: 6 bases; junction bases outside the gene matches: 13. CDR3 length equals 18 residues. Looked up from germline, CDR1 is MNHNS and CDR2 is SASEGT. Here the CDR3 DNA reads TGTGCCAGCAGCGCGGGGACTAGCGGGGGGGTTTTAGGGAAGACCCAGTACTTC. Amino acid sequence: CASSAGTSGGVLGKTQYF.

The chain recombines TRBV20-1 with TRBJ1-6; no reliable D call. The CDR3 is 17 amino acids. Germline lookup yields CDR1 DFQATT and CDR2 SNEGSKA (reference sequence). Between the trimmed V and J ends, which lost 1 base and 2 bases, there was a span of 15 bases. The CDR3 region is CSARGGRGTTYNSPLHF. CDR3 nucleotide sequence: TGCAGTGCTAGAGGTGGACGGGGTACGACCTATAATTCACCCCTCCACTTT.

The chain carries TRBV6-1 and TRBJ1-5; a possible D gene is TRBD1 (5 bases). V lost 6 bases to trimming and J lost 3 bases, with 12 bases between them. Germline V gene data show CDR1 as MNHNS and CDR2 as SASEGT. The CDR3 is 14 residues long. CDR3 nucleotide sequence: TGTGCCAGCAGCATCAAGACAGACAATCAGCCCCAGCATTTT. This gives the protein CASSIKTDNQPQHF.

This sequence joins TRBV20-1 and TRBJ1-4; TRBD1 is a possible D gene (5 bases). Per the germline V gene, CDR1 is DFQATT and CDR2 is SNEGSKA (reference sequence). The CDR3 is 13 residues long. V lost 8 bases, J lost 4 bases, and 14 bases lay in between. The CDR3 reads CSTQRGDNEKLFF. CDR3 DNA: TGCAGTACTCAACGGGGGGATAATGAAAAACTGTTTTTT.

This clonotype was recorded a few times. The V call is TRBV28, the J call TRBJ2-4; TRBD2 matches 11 bases. J gave up 0 bases and V 5 bases, and 9 bases lay outside the gene matches. The germline CDR1 and CDR2 sequences are MDHEN and SYDVKM. The CDR3 is made up of 18 amino acids. Here the CDR3 DNA reads TGTGCCAGCAGTCCTAGCGGGAGGACTTCGCTAGCCAAAAACATTCAGTACTTC. The encoded protein is CASSPSGRTSLAKNIQYF.

Concerning this clonotype: Germline is not matched at one junction end, which may reflect a read error. The chain couples TRBV20-1 to TRBJ2-1, with TRBD2 matching over 8 bases. This CDR3 spans 16 amino acids. CDR1 DFQATT and CDR2 SNEGSKA come from the germline V gene (reference sequence). DNA for the CDR3: TGCAGTGCTAGGTCTAGCGGGCCTAGCTCCTACAATGAGCAGTTTTTC. This sequence encodes CSARSSGPSSYNEQFF.

The chain uses TRBV3-1 and TRBJ2-1; TRBD2 matches at 11 bases. Germline V gene lookup returns CDR1 LGHDT and CDR2 YNNKEL (reference sequence). J was trimmed by 10 bases and V by 4 bases; bases with no gene match: 3. The CDR3 sequence is 13 residues long. The DNA for the CDR3 is TGTGCCAGCAGCCGCAGACTAGCGGGGGAGCAGTTCTTC. Its translation: CASSRRLAGEQFF.